These 32 T cell receptor beta chains were all obtained from the same sample, sequenced in a study of control samples from healthy donors and cancer patients (dated by TCRdb to about 2020). The method was the immunoSEQ multiplex PCR assay. This immuneACCESS table, as held by TCRdb, lists in-frame sequences with V and J called but not all clones. Of the missing ones, under half trace to an unresolved V gene in checked studies; the others have no known cause. The sample records approximately 160,000 clones, more than 85% of which are singletons. Together, the top ten hold roughly 2.1% of the sample. Material for sequencing was blood. These receptors originate from a woman in her thirties or forties in good health.

V is TRBV2 and J is TRBJ1-1; TRBD1 might be the D (5 bases). Trimming removed 1 base from V and 3 bases from J, with 12 bases in between. The length of the CDR3 is 15 residues. Germline V gene lookup returns CDR1 SNHLY and CDR2 FYNNEI. CDR3 amino acids: CASSEVGVGDTEAFF. The CDR3, as DNA: TGTGCCAGCAGTGAAGTAGGGGTAGGGGACACTGAAGCTTTCTTT.

Only one count was recorded for this clone. This chain joins TRBV13 and TRBJ2-7; 8 bases are shared with TRBD1. Looked up from germline, CDR1 is PRHDT and CDR2 is FYEKMQ (reference sequence). V gave up 3 bases and J gave up 7 bases; unmatched junction bases: 2. There are 12 residues in the CDR3. The CDR3 reads CASSLTGEEQYF. The CDR3 coding sequence is TGTGCCAGCAGCTTGACAGGGGAAGAGCAGTACTTC.

In this sample, this clone turned up a few times. An end of the junction differs from the germline gene, which may be a read error. V and J are TRBV18 and TRBJ1-5, with no clear D. Per germline, CDR1 KGHSH and CDR2 LQKENI. CDR3 length equals 15 residues. The CDR3 sequence: CASLPPEASNQPQHF. In nucleotides, the CDR3 is TGTGCCAGCTTACCACCCGAGGCGAGCAATCAGCCCCAGCATTTT. The variable domain in full, with the rest retrieved from reference TRBV18 and TRBJ1-5, is NAGVMQNPRHLVRRRGQEARLRCSPMKGHSHVYWYRQLPEEGLKFMVYLQKENIIDESGMPKERFSAEFPKEGPSILRIQQVVRGDSAAYFCASLPPEASNQPQHFGDGTRLSIL.

The rearrangement links TRBV18 to TRBJ1-4; no reliable D call. The V gene lost 3 bases and the J gene lost 8 bases, with 16 bases spanning the gap. CDR3 length equals 15 residues. Germline V gene data show CDR1 as KGHSH and CDR2 as LQKENI. The CDR3 nucleotides are TGTGCCAGCTCACCCGGCCAGCAGGAAGTCGAAAAACTGTTTTTT. Protein sequence: CASSPGQQEVEKLFF.

This chain links TRBV5-6 with TRBJ1-2; D gene uncertain. Trimming cost V 4 bases and J 5 bases, with 6 bases left between them. Germline CDR1 is SGHDT and CDR2 is YYEEEE. The CDR3 sequence is 11 residues long. The CDR3 here is CASSDGYGYTF. The CDR3 coding sequence is TGTGCCAGCAGCGACGGATATGGCTACACCTTC.

The V and J genes are TRBV12-3 or TRBV12-4 and TRBJ2-3; D is unclear. CDR3 length: 12 residues. V gave up 2 bases and J gave up 2 bases, with 2 bases separating them. In DNA form, the CDR3 reads TGTGCCAGCAGTTTACACACAGATACGCAGTATTTT. It translates to CASSLHTDTQYF.

As for this clone: Other nucleotide sequences from this sample produce the same CDR3. The V and J genes are TRBV5-1 and TRBJ2-5, with D uncertain. The CDR3 is 11 residues long. Trimming cost V 1 base and J 2 bases, with 0 bases left between them. Germline CDR1 SGHRS, CDR2 YFSETQ. The CDR3 here is CASSLQETQYF. The CDR3 DNA reads as TGCGCCAGCAGCTTGCAAGAGACCCAGTACTTC.

This rearrangement joins TRBV11-3 to TRBJ2-3; 7 bases are a match to TRBD2. This CDR3 is built from 16 residues. Germline V gene data show CDR1 as SGHNT and CDR2 as YENEEA. Losses at the gene ends were 1 base for V and 6 bases for J; bases not matched to a gene: 10. The CDR3 sequence: CASSLGEAGWPDTQYF. Here the CDR3 DNA reads TGTGCCAGCAGCTTAGGCGAAGCGGGGTGGCCCGATACGCAGTATTTT.

V usage is TRBV19 and J usage is TRBJ2-1; D gene ambiguous. Trimming removed 3 bases from V and 7 bases from J, with 19 bases in between. The CDR3 has 16 residues. The germline gives CDR1 LNHDA, CDR2 SQIVND (reference sequence). The CDR3 protein is CASSISRPKRWNEQFF. CDR3 DNA sequence: TGTGCCAGTAGTATTTCTAGGCCAAAAAGATGGAATGAGCAGTTCTTC.

In DNA, the CDR3 is TGTGCCAGCAGCGTAGGCCCAAGCTCCTATAATTCACCCCTCCACTTT. It encodes CASSVGPSSYNSPLHF. The chain is built from TRBV9 and TRBJ1-6, with D unclear. Trimming took 0 bases from V and 0 from J, leaving 7 bases between them. This CDR3 is built from 16 residues. CDR1 is SGDLS and CDR2 is YYNGEE in the germline V gene.

This clone was counted a single time. The rearrangement links TRBV6-5 to TRBJ1-1; no firm D call. Per the germline V gene, CDR1 is MNHEY and CDR2 is SVGAGI. Trimming removed 6 bases at V and 3 bases at J, with 17 bases between. The CDR3 extends over 15 amino acids. The CDR3 sequence: CASRFSFVGDTEAFF. CDR3 DNA: TGTGCCAGCAGATTCAGTTTCGTCGGGGACACTGAAGCTTTCTTT.

The genes are TRBV15 and TRBJ2-1, with D possibly matching TRBD1 (5 bases). This CDR3 is 18 amino acids long. Germline V gene data show CDR1 as LNHNV and CDR2 as YYDKDF (reference sequence). Trimming shortened V by 4 bases and J by 3 bases, and 22 bases separated the two germline ends. The CDR3 loop is CATSNYRQTTSLYNEQFF. CDR3 sequence (DNA): TGTGCCACCAGCAATTATAGACAGACGACGTCCCTCTACAATGAGCAGTTCTTC.

The rearrangement uses TRBV2 and TRBJ1-1; D ambiguous. Trimming pared 6 bases from V and 1 base from J, leaving 6 bases between. The CDR3 is 12 residues long. CDR1 SNHLY and CDR2 FYNNEI come from the germline V gene. DNA of the CDR3: TGTGCCAGCAGCTGGCAGAACACTGAAGCTTTCTTT. Its translation: CASSWQNTEAFF. The full variable domain, rest sourced from reference TRBV2 and TRBJ1-1, is EPEVTQTPSHQVTQMGQEVILRCVPISNHLYFYWYRQILGQKVEFLVSFYNNEISEKSEIFDDQFSVERPDGSNFTLKIRSTKLEDSAMYFCASSWQNTEAFFGQGTRLTVV.

This chain uses TRBV19 with TRBJ2-7; 11 bases agree with TRBD1. The CDR3 totals 14 residues. With V trimmed by 6 bases and J by 3 bases, 4 bases remained unmatched. Germline V gives CDR1 LNHDA, CDR2 SQIVND (reference sequence). The CDR3: CASRRTGGNYEQYF. The CDR3 DNA sequence: TGTGCCAGTAGGCGGACAGGGGGCAACTACGAGCAGTACTTC.

The rearrangement uses TRBV11-2 and TRBJ2-7; 8 bases agree with TRBD2. Germline values: CDR1 SGHAT, CDR2 FQNNGV. Losses at the gene ends were 3 bases for V and 5 bases for J; bases not matched to a gene: 12. The CDR3 contains 16 residues. The CDR3 loop reads CASSFWVLGGVHEQYF. In nucleotides, the CDR3 is TGTGCCAGCAGCTTCTGGGTACTCGGGGGGGTACACGAGCAGTACTTC.

This rearrangement joins TRBV6-6 to TRBJ1-5; D gene ambiguous. V gave up 2 bases and J gave up 3 bases, with 8 bases separating them. This CDR3 has 14 amino acids. CDR1 and CDR2 (germline): MNHNY, SVGAGI (reference sequence). The CDR3 region is CASSYVGDNQPQHF. CDR3 nucleotide sequence: TGTGCCAGCAGTTACGTCGGAGACAATCAGCCCCAGCATTTT.

CDR3: CASSPGGSSYNEQFF. CDR3 nucleotides: TGTGCCAGCTCACCGGGGGGTAGCTCCTACAATGAGCAGTTCTTC. The rearrangement uses TRBV18 and TRBJ2-1; D is possibly TRBD2 (6 bases). Deletions cut 3 bases from V and 0 bases from J, with 9 bases between. Germline loops: CDR1 KGHSH, CDR2 LQKENI. The CDR3 is made up of 15 amino acids.

This chain connects TRBV2 to TRBJ2-5; possible D gene TRBD1, 6 bases. V was clipped by 10 bases and J by 5 bases, with 26 bases between them. Per the germline V gene, CDR1 is SNHLY and CDR2 is FYNNEI. The CDR3 contains 16 residues. The CDR3 DNA sequence: TGTGCCAACACCGAACTGGGGGCAGGGCGTCGTGAGACCCAGTACTTC. Translation gives CANTELGAGRRETQYF. The whole variable domain, filled in from reference TRBV2 and TRBJ2-5, reads EPEVTQTPSHQVTQMGQEVILRCVPISNHLYFYWYRQILGQKVEFLVSFYNNEISEKSEIFDDQFSVERPDGSNFTLKIRSTKLEDSAMYFCANTELGAGRRETQYFGPGTRLLVL.

The chain employs TRBV20-1 and TRBJ2-5, with D maybe TRBD2 (6 bases). V dropped 3 bases and J dropped 2 bases, with 22 bases sitting between them. The germline V gene has CDR1 DFQATT and CDR2 SNEGSKA (reference sequence). The CDR3 has 17 residues. The CDR3 DNA is TGCAGTGCTAGTACCCGGACTACCTCCCACTTACAAGAGACCCAGTACTTC. Translated, it gives CSASTRTTSHLQETQYF.

This clone was detected only once. The chain couples TRBV19 to TRBJ2-3; D possibly corresponds to TRBD1 (5 bases). Germline V gives CDR1 LNHDA, CDR2 SQIVND (reference sequence). The CDR3 runs to 14 residues. Trimming left V 1 base short and J 6 bases short, with 11 bases between. The CDR3 region is CASSIGQPRDTQYF. The DNA of the CDR3 is TGTGCCAGTAGTATAGGACAGCCCAGGGATACGCAGTATTTT.

This chain links TRBV5-1 with TRBJ1-5; tentatively, D is TRBD1 (5 bases). Germline V gene lookup returns CDR1 SGHRS and CDR2 YFSETQ. V was trimmed by 0 bases and J by 5 bases, leaving 15 bases between them. The CDR3 sequence is 16 residues long. CDR3 coding DNA: TGCGCCAGCAGCTTGGGCCCCAGGGACGGGGATCAGCCCCAGCATTTT. As protein: CASSLGPRDGDQPQHF.

V and J are TRBV25-1 and TRBJ1-4; no clear D gene. Germline CDR1 and CDR2: MGHDK and SYGVNS. There are 13 residues in the CDR3. V was clipped by 0 bases and J by 6 bases, with 5 bases between them. The CDR3 DNA follows: TGTGCCAGCAGTGAATATTCGTATGAAAAACTGTTTTTT. Its protein is CASSEYSYEKLFF.

The chain couples TRBV20-1 to TRBJ1-2, with a tentative D call TRBD1 (5 bases). CDR1 is DFQATT and CDR2 is SNEGSKA in the germline V gene (reference sequence). The CDR3 has 13 residues. Trimming shortened V by 3 bases and J by 3 bases, and 11 bases separated the two germline ends. In nucleotides, the CDR3 is TGCAGTGCTAGTCATAGAGGGGACTATGGCTACACCTTC. The encoded protein is CSASHRGDYGYTF.

This chain links TRBV5-6 with TRBJ1-4; D gene ambiguous. The V end lost 0 bases, the J end lost 5 bases, and 8 bases lay between the germline ends. The CDR3 contains 14 residues. CDR1 SGHDT and CDR2 YYEEEE come from the germline V gene. The CDR3 is CASSLVNQNEKLFF. CDR3 DNA: TGTGCCAGCAGCTTGGTTAACCAAAATGAAAAACTGTTTTTT.

J is TRBJ2-2 and V is TRBV5-6; TRBD2 matches 9 bases. CDR1 and CDR2 (germline): SGHDT, YYEEEE. V dropped 1 base and J dropped 4; count of bases not matched to a gene: 8. The CDR3 totals 17 residues. The CDR3 sequence: CASSLKSSGAFTGELFF. The CDR3 DNA follows: TGTGCCAGCAGCTTGAAGTCTAGCGGGGCCTTCACCGGGGAGCTGTTTTTT.

This clone has only one observation. The rearrangement uses TRBV6-5 and TRBJ1-4; no clear D. The CDR3 is 14 residues long. The V gene lost 0 bases and the J gene lost 11 bases, with 13 bases spanning the gap. Per germline, CDR1 MNHEY and CDR2 SVGAGI. CDR3 protein: CASSYSPAVGKLFF. DNA for the CDR3: TGTGCCAGCAGTTACTCGCCCGCGGTTGGGAAACTGTTTTTT.

V usage is TRBV6-2 or TRBV6-3 and J usage is TRBJ2-7, with D hard to call. CDR3 length: 12 amino acids. Trimming removed 4 bases at V and 2 bases at J, with 6 bases between. Germline lookup yields CDR1 MNHEY and CDR2 SVGEGT. This CDR3 is CASSFAPYEQYF. CDR3 sequence (DNA): TGTGCCAGCAGTTTTGCCCCCTACGAGCAGTACTTC.

This rearrangement joins TRBV4-2 to TRBJ1-5; D is uncertain. Per the germline V gene, CDR1 is LGHNA and CDR2 is YNFKEQ. The CDR3 spans 15 residues. V gave up 0 bases and J gave up 3 bases, with 9 bases separating them. CDR3 bases: TGTGCCAGCAGCCAAGATCCCGCCCCCAATCAGCCCCAGCATTTT. Encoded protein: CASSQDPAPNQPQHF.

The chain has TRBV9 and TRBJ1-2; D perhaps matches TRBD1 (5 bases). There are 14 residues in the CDR3. The V gene's germline CDR1 is SGDLS and CDR2 YYNGEE. V lost 6 bases and J lost 5, with 17 bases in between. The CDR3 coding sequence is TGTGCCAGCATGGGGCAGGCCTCCCCTTATGGCTACACCTTC. Encoded protein: CASMGQASPYGYTF.

As regards this clone: Other nucleotide sequences from this sample produce the same CDR3. The V call is TRBV12-3 or TRBV12-4, the J call TRBJ2-7; possible D gene TRBD2, 5 bases. The V gene lost 3 bases and the J gene lost 1 base, with 7 bases spanning the gap. CDR3 length equals 13 residues. In nucleotides, the CDR3 is TGTGCCAGCAGTTTCGAGGGATCCTACGAGCAGTACTTC. Translated, it gives CASSFEGSYEQYF.

The V and J genes are TRBV19 and TRBJ1-2; 11 positions match TRBD1. CDR1 and CDR2 from the germline V gene are LNHDA and SQIVND (reference sequence). The CDR3 runs to 15 residues. J lost 4 bases, V lost 5 bases, and 6 bases had no gene match. The DNA of the CDR3 is TGTGCCAGTAGTCCCCCCGGACAGGGGGCCTATGGCTACACCTTC. Its protein product is CASSPPGQGAYGYTF.

The chain recombines TRBV6-2 or TRBV6-3 with TRBJ1-5; perhaps TRBD1 as D (5 bases). Germline CDR1 and CDR2: MNHEY and SVGEGT. CDR3 length: 14 amino acids. Trimming took off 3 bases at V and 9 bases at J, with 15 bases between the two ends. The CDR3 DNA sequence: TGTGCCAGCAGTTATGGGGGTGGATTGGGGCCCCAGCATTTT. It is translated as CASSYGGGLGPQHF.